This TCR beta chain comes out of a study of CD4 T cells in relation to SARS-CoV-2 and coronaviruses. Naive and memory CD4+ T cells were separated from cryopreserved PBMCs. Germline lookup yields CDR1 SQVTM and CDR2 ANQGSEA. The CDR3 extends over 17 amino acids. Trimming cost V 4 bases and J 10 bases; bases outside gene matches: 16. The study's findings and limits: Approximately 65% of donors had memory CD4+ clonotypes crossrecognizing SARS-CoV-2 and common cold coronavirus spike. Culture-expanded clones reflect memory recall rather than primary priming during culture. Each donor contributed either pre-pandemic or post-infection samples, not both.

As regards this clone: Its matching antigen is unknown.

Sequencing used immunoSEQ multiplex PCR; TCRdb keeps in-frame clones, though not all of them. The repertoire holds 35,000 to 45,000 clones, with more than 75% as singletons. Sequencing used memory CD4+ T cells from PBMCs. The chain recombines TRBV29-1 with TRBJ1-4; 12 bases are a match to TRBD1. This TCR was recovered from an adult with COVID-19. CDR3 residues: CSVAREVPGQGAGKLFF. The CDR3, as DNA: TGCAGCGTTGCCCGCGAAGTTCCGGGACAGGGGGCTGGAAAACTGTTTTTT.